This T cell receptor beta chain was observed in a study of graft-versus-host responses after intestinal transplantation. Study-level information: Isolated intestinal, liver-intestinal, or multivisceral transplants had been given to the recipients. General observations from the study: Allografts of patients with graft-donor T cell macrochimerism showed high graft-versus-host to host-versus-graft clone ratios. Some GvH clones appeared in ileal mucosa or blood before recipient bone marrow.

Germline lookup yields CDR1 MNHEY and CDR2 SMNVEV (reference sequence). CDR3 size: 15 residues. Trimming took 5 bases from V and 4 from J; bases not matched to a gene: 3. Using immunoSEQ multiplex PCR, the repertoire was profiled, and TCRdb retains in-frame clones only, with some absent. Of 20,000 to 25,000 clones in the sample, roughly 78% were seen once. Of note for this clone: No antigen is known for it.

The sequencing used unstimulated CD8+ T cells sorted from spleen or lymph node cells, collected before transplant. The chain is built from TRBV27 and TRBJ2-3, with TRBD2 matching over 13 bases. This receptor was taken from a human donor who was the organ donor for an intestinal transplant. The CDR3 DNA follows: TGTGCCAGCAGTGTACTAGCGGGAGGGGCAGATACGCAGTATTTT. Protein product: CASSVLAGGADTQYF.